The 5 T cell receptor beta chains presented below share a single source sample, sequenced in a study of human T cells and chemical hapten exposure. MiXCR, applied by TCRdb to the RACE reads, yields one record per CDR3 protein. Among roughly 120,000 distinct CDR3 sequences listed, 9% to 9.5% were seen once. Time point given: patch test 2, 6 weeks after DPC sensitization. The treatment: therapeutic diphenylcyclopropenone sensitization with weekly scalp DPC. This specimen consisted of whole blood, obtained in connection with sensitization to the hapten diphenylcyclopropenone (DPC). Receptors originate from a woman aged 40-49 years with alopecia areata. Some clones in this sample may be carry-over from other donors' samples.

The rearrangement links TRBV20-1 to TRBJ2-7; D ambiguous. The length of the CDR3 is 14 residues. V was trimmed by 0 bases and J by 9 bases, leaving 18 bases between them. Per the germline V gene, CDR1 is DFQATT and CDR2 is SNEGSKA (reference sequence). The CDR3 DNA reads TGCAGTGCTAGAGATTTTCTATCTCTTGAAGGGCAGTACTTC. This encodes CSARDFLSLEGQYF.

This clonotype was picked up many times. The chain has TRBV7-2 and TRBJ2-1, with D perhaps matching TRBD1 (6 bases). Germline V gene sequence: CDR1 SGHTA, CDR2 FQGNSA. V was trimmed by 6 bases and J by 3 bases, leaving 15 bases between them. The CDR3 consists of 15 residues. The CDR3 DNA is TGTGCCAGCAGTAAGTTATGGGACAACTACAATGAGCAGTTCTTC. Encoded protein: CASSKLWDNYNEQFF.

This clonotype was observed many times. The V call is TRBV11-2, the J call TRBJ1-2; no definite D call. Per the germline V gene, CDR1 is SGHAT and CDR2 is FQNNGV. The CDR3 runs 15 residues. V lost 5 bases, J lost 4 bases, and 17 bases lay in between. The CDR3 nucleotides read TGTGCCAGCAGCCCCACGAAGGTATCTCTCTATGGCTACACCTTC. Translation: CASSPTKVSLYGYTF.

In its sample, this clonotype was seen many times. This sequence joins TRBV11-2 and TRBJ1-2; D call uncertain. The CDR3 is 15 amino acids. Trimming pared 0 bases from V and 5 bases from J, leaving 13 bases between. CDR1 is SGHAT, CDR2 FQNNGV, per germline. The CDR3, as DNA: TGTGCCAGCAGCTTAGAGGCAGTACCAGCATATGGCTACACCTTC. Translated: CASSLEAVPAYGYTF.

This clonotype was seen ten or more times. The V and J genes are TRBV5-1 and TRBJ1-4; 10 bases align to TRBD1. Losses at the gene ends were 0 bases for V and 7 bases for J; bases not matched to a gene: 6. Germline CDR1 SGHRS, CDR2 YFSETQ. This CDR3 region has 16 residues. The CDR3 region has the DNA TGCGCCAGCAGCTTGGATGTCGGGACAGGGGTTGAAAAACTGTTTTTT. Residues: CASSLDVGTGVEKLFF.